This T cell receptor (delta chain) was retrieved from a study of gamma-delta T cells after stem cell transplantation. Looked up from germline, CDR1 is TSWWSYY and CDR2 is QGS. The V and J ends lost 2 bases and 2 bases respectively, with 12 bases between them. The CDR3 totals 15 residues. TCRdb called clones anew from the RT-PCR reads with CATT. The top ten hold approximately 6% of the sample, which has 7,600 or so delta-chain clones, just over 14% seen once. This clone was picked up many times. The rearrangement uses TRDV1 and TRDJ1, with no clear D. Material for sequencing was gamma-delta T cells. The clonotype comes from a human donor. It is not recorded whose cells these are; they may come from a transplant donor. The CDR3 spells CALGEGRRRTDKLIF. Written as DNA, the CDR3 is TGTGCTCTTGGGGAAGGGCGGCGAAGGACCGATAAACTCATCTTT.